These T cell receptor beta chains were read from a single sample in a study of OX40 agonist ivuxolimab in advanced cancers. Measured with immunoSEQ multiplex PCR; TCRdb has only the in-frame clones, and not every one. This table has 60,000 to 65,000 clones, about 90% appearing once. Sequenced here: CD4+ or CD8+ T cells sorted from blood, sampled in a trial of the OX40 agonist ivuxolimab. Every receptor here comes from an adult with an advanced solid tumor such as melanoma, head and neck, liver or kidney cancer. CDR3s include the opening cysteine and the closing phenylalanine or tryptophan. D genes are given only for firm matches. Clone size is given for some rows only: seen once, a few or many times, or a class if the clone is expanded.

d_call: -; clone_size: few; j_call: TRBJ2-7; v_call: TRBV29-1; cdr3_nt: TGCAGCGTTGAACGTACAGGGTCTGGCGAGCAGTACTTC; cdr3_aa: CSVERTGSGEQYF
d_call: -; clone_size: -; j_call: TRBJ1-1; v_call: TRBV30; cdr3_nt: TGTGCCTGGAGGCGAGGGGCGGAGGTGAACACTGAAGCTTTCTTT; cdr3_aa: CAWRRGAEVNTEAFF
d_call: -; clone_size: -; j_call: TRBJ2-3; v_call: TRBV5-1; cdr3_nt: TGCGCCAGCAGCCGGATGAACGCAGATACGCAGTATTTT; cdr3_aa: CASSRMNADTQYF
d_call: -; clone_size: -; j_call: TRBJ1-6; v_call: TRBV5-1; cdr3_nt: TGCGCCAGCAGCCAACAGGACCTCGGGTCACCCCTCCACTTT; cdr3_aa: CASSQQDLGSPLHF
d_call: -; clone_size: once; j_call: TRBJ1-1; v_call: TRBV4-1; cdr3_nt: TGCGCCAGCAGCCAAGAGGGGGGTAGTCGGACTGAAGCTTTCTTT; cdr3_aa: CASSQEGGSRTEAFF
d_call: -; clone_size: -; j_call: TRBJ2-1; v_call: TRBV9; cdr3_nt: TGTGCCAGCATCGAGGTCGGCTCCTACAATGAGCAGTTCTTC; cdr3_aa: CASIEVGSYNEQFF
d_call: TRBD1; clone_size: -; j_call: TRBJ1-1; v_call: TRBV15; cdr3_nt: TGTGCCACCAGCTTAGGAGGGACAGGGAACACTGAAGCTTTCTTT; cdr3_aa: CATSLGGTGNTEAFF
d_call: TRBD2; clone_size: -; j_call: TRBJ2-5; v_call: TRBV5-1; cdr3_nt: TGCGCCAGCAGCTTGAGCGGGAGCGCCCGAGAGGAGACCCAGTACTTC; cdr3_aa: CASSLSGSAREETQYF
d_call: -; clone_size: -; j_call: TRBJ2-7; v_call: TRBV10-2; cdr3_nt: TGCGCCAGCAGTGAGTCTACCAGGGAGCAGTACTTC; cdr3_aa: CASSESTREQYF
d_call: -; clone_size: -; j_call: TRBJ2-7; v_call: TRBV18; cdr3_nt: TGTGCCAGCTCACCGACCCGGGACACCTACGAGCAGTACTTC; cdr3_aa: CASSPTRDTYEQYF
d_call: -; clone_size: -; j_call: TRBJ2-5; v_call: TRBV28; cdr3_nt: TGTGCCAGCAGCGGACACACGGCCGGAGAGACCCAGTACTTC; cdr3_aa: CASSGHTAGETQYF
d_call: -; clone_size: -; j_call: TRBJ2-7; v_call: TRBV6-6; cdr3_nt: TGTGCCAGCAGGAATACGGACTGGACTAACTCCTACGAGCAGTACTTC; cdr3_aa: CASRNTDWTNSYEQYF
d_call: -; clone_size: -; j_call: TRBJ2-7; v_call: TRBV2; cdr3_nt: TGTGCCAGCAGTGAATTGTTAGGGCAGTACTTC; cdr3_aa: CASSELLGQYF
d_call: -; clone_size: few; j_call: TRBJ1-1; v_call: TRBV11-2; cdr3_nt: TGTGCCAGCAGCTTAGCCCCTGGGAACACTGAAGCTTTCTTT; cdr3_aa: CASSLAPGNTEAFF
d_call: TRBD2; clone_size: -; j_call: TRBJ2-7; v_call: TRBV6-6; cdr3_nt: TGTGCCAGCAGGCAAGCGGGAGGCCCATCCTACGAGCAGTACTTC; cdr3_aa: CASRQAGGPSYEQYF
d_call: TRBD2; clone_size: -; j_call: TRBJ2-3; v_call: TRBV29-1; cdr3_nt: TGCAGCGTGGCCGGGACTAGCGGCACAGATACGCAGTATTTT; cdr3_aa: CSVAGTSGTDTQYF
d_call: TRBD2; clone_size: -; j_call: TRBJ2-4; v_call: TRBV5-1; cdr3_nt: TGCGCCAGCAGCTTGACCCCCGGGACTAAAATGGTCGCCATTCAGTACTTC; cdr3_aa: CASSLTPGTKMVAIQYF
d_call: -; clone_size: -; j_call: TRBJ1-3; v_call: TRBV6-1; cdr3_nt: TGTGCCAGCCTGGAACATAGAAACACCATATATTTT; cdr3_aa: CASLEHRNTIYF
d_call: -; clone_size: once; j_call: TRBJ2-7; v_call: TRBV7-9; cdr3_nt: TGTGCCAGCAGCTTAGGGGTGGGGGCGTACGAGCAGTACTTC; cdr3_aa: CASSLGVGAYEQYF
d_call: -; clone_size: once; j_call: TRBJ2-1; v_call: TRBV5-6; cdr3_nt: TGTGCCAGCAGCTTGCTACGGAATGAGCAGTTCTTC; cdr3_aa: CASSLLRNEQFF
d_call: -; clone_size: -; j_call: TRBJ2-2; v_call: TRBV5-1; cdr3_nt: TGCGCCAGCAGCTTGGCGATCGGGTTGTCGAACACCGGGGAGCTGTTTTTT; cdr3_aa: CASSLAIGLSNTGELFF
d_call: TRBD1; clone_size: -; j_call: TRBJ1-1; v_call: TRBV10-1; cdr3_nt: TGCGCCAGCAGTGGAACTTCAGGGGGAACTGAAGCTTTCTTT; cdr3_aa: CASSGTSGGTEAFF
d_call: -; clone_size: once; j_call: TRBJ1-5; v_call: TRBV19; cdr3_nt: TGTGCAACGAGCGGGCAGTATAGCAATCAGCCCCAGCATTTT; cdr3_aa: CATSGQYSNQPQHF
d_call: TRBD1; clone_size: -; j_call: TRBJ2-3; v_call: TRBV5-1; cdr3_nt: TGCGCCAGCACCAGGGGGGGACAGGGCGCAGATACGCAGTATTTT; cdr3_aa: CASTRGGQGADTQYF